This T cell receptor (beta chain) originates from a study of identical twins. Using its own MiXCR run on the 5' RACE reads, TCRdb lists one record per CDR3 protein. There are around 490,000 distinct CDR3 sequences in the sample; about 22% occur only once, and roughly 0.5% lies in the top ten. There were only healthy Caucasians among the donors. The sample also formed part of further work on yellow fever vaccine responses in identical twins. That study adds: On the reported evidence, twins' vaccine T cell responses seemed partly convergent and partly personalized.

The TCR sequence derives from a woman between 18 and 29 years old in good health. Sequencing was performed on CD4+ T cells sorted from blood.

CDR3 residues: CATSTRQSNQPQHF. For the CDR3, the DNA is TGTGCCACCAGCACCCGACAGAGCAATCAGCCCCAGCATTTT. The chain is built from TRBV15 and TRBJ1-5, with a possible D match to TRBD1 (5 bases). Looked up from germline, CDR1 is LNHNV and CDR2 is YYDKDF (reference sequence). The CDR3 covers 14 residues. The V gene lost 4 bases and the J gene lost 1 base, with 8 bases spanning the gap.